This TCR beta chain was recovered during a study of T cell repertoires in cytomegalovirus infection. Points from the study as a whole: The ex vivo response showed dominance by HLA-C-restricted CMV-specific TCR beta clonotypes.

This clonotype occurred many times. Its antigen is not identified. The germline gives CDR1 SGHTA, CDR2 FQGTGA. The CDR3 covers 14 residues. The V and J ends lost 4 bases and 2 bases respectively, with 12 bases between them. MiXCR, applied by TCRdb to the reads, yields one record per CDR3 protein. Here the sample spans some 180,000 distinct CDR3 sequences, approximately 9.6% being singletons. The sequencing sample was made of PBMCs. The clonotype comes from a human donor in good health (CMV status not recorded). Some clones in this sample may be carry-over from other donors' samples. The rearrangement links TRBV7-3 to TRBJ2-7, with D hard to call. CDR3 bases: TGTGCCAGCAGCTCCAGTAGTGGGCCCTACGAGCAGTACTTC. This sequence encodes CASSSSSGPYEQYF. The full variable domain, rest sourced from reference TRBV7-3 and TRBJ2-7, is GAGVSQTPSNKVTEKGKYVELRCDPISGHTALYWYRQSLGQGPEFLIYFQGTGAADDSGLPNDRFFAVRPEGSVSTLKIQRTERGDSAVYLCASSSSSGPYEQYFGPGTRLTVT.